One sample yielded the 30 T cell receptor beta chains listed below, sequenced in a study of T cell responses to AZD1222 COVID-19 vaccine. Assay used: immunoSEQ multiplex PCR; TCRdb lists only in-frame clones, some missing. The sample has about 150,000 clones; roughly 90% are singletons. The sequencing used peripheral blood, collected on day 0 of AZD1222 vaccination. The receptors derive from an adult in good health.

The chain carries TRBV5-1 and TRBJ2-3; unclear D gene. The V end was cut by 0 bases, the J end by 4 bases, with 6 bases between. The CDR3 totals 13 residues. Germline V CDR1 and CDR2: SGHRS, YFSETQ. In DNA, the CDR3 is TGCGCCAGCAGCTTGGGGTGGGCAGATACGCAGTATTTT. As protein: CASSLGWADTQYF.

V and J are TRBV6-5 and TRBJ1-1, with D perhaps TRBD1 (6 bases). V was cut by 4 bases and J by 8 bases, with 11 bases left in between. The CDR3 runs to 12 residues. Per germline, CDR1 MNHEY and CDR2 SVGAGI. For the CDR3, the DNA is TGTGCCAGCAGTTCCCGGGACAAGGAAGCTTTCTTT. Its translation: CASSSRDKEAFF.

The chain carries TRBV10-3 and TRBJ2-2; D is ambiguous. From germline, CDR1 is ENHRY and CDR2 SYGVKD. V lost 7 bases to trimming and J lost 0 bases, with 9 bases between them. This CDR3 has 14 amino acids. The CDR3 region has the DNA TGTGCCATCATGGGCACCCCGAACACCGGGGAGCTGTTTTTT. Its translation is CAIMGTPNTGELFF.

This clone occurred once. The gene calls are TRBV3-1 (or the pseudogene TRBV3-2) and TRBJ1-4; no reliable D call. The V end was cut by 3 bases, the J end by 0 bases, with 8 bases between. Germline CDR1 is LGHDT and CDR2 is YNNKEL (reference sequence). The CDR3 is 15 residues long. The CDR3 protein is CASSHLQPTNEKLFF. The CDR3 DNA follows: TGTGCCAGCAGCCACCTACAACCAACTAATGAAAAACTGTTTTTT.

The V call is TRBV2, the J call TRBJ2-3, with D maybe TRBD1 (5 bases). This CDR3 is 14 amino acids long. V was trimmed by 7 bases and J by 6 bases, leaving 17 bases between them. Germline V gene lookup returns CDR1 SNHLY and CDR2 FYNNEI. For the CDR3, the DNA is TGTGCCAGCACCGTTACAGGTGATACGGATACGCAGTATTTT. It translates to CASTVTGDTDTQYF.

The V gene is TRBV3-1 (or the pseudogene TRBV3-2), the J gene TRBJ1-1; 9 bases match TRBD1. The CDR3 loop spans 14 amino acids. The germline gives CDR1 LGHDT, CDR2 YNNKEL (reference sequence). V trimming: 3 bases; J trimming: 11 bases; junction bases outside the gene matches: 10. CDR3 sequence (DNA): TGTGCCAGCAGCCAGTCACAGGGGGCGGGTTCGGCTTTCTTT. Protein product: CASSQSQGAGSAFF.

This clone is a singleton in its sample. The chain carries TRBV19 and TRBJ1-3; TRBD1 matches 7 bases. The CDR3 consists of 16 residues. V was pared by 11 bases and J by 4 bases, with 17 bases of the junction left unmatched. CDR1 is LNHDA and CDR2 is SQIVND in the germline V gene (reference sequence). The CDR3 region has the DNA TGTGCCGCGAAGGGGGGACAGACGTCCCTCGGAAACACCATATATTTT. Its protein product is CAAKGGQTSLGNTIYF.

The chain is built from TRBV9 and TRBJ1-2; D perhaps matches TRBD1 (6 bases). Germline CDR1 SGDLS, CDR2 YYNGEE. The CDR3 runs to 16 residues. V shed 5 bases and J shed 4 bases, with 21 bases lying between them. The CDR3 region is CASSLTGGAAGYGYTF. Written as DNA, the CDR3 is TGTGCCAGCAGTCTCACCGGGGGGGCGGCCGGCTATGGCTACACCTTC.

The chain carries TRBV6-2 or TRBV6-3 and TRBJ2-3; 9 nucleotides agree with TRBD2. The J segment lost 2 bases and the V segment lost 2 bases, leaving 11 bases of the junction unmatched. This CDR3 contains 18 residues. Germline V gene sequence: CDR1 MNHEY, CDR2 SVGEGT. The CDR3, as DNA: TGTGCCAGCAGTTACAGTCGGGGAGCGGGGGGCCTCACAGATACGCAGTATTTT. Protein: CASSYSRGAGGLTDTQYF.

V usage is TRBV19 and J usage is TRBJ1-2; a weak D match, TRBD1 (5 bases). There are 12 residues in the CDR3. Per the germline V gene, CDR1 is LNHDA and CDR2 is SQIVND (reference sequence). The V and J ends lost 10 bases and 1 base respectively, with 10 bases between them. The CDR3 loop is CATIGGNYGYTF. The CDR3 nucleotides are TGTGCCACGATCGGGGGTAACTATGGCTACACCTTC.

V is TRBV6-5 and J is TRBJ1-2; D gene uncertain. V was cut by 8 bases and J by 2 bases, with 9 bases left in between. This CDR3 region has 12 residues. Germline values: CDR1 MNHEY, CDR2 SVGAGI. CDR3 sequence (DNA): TGTGCCAGCGAAACGGAGAACTATGGCTACACCTTC. This gives the protein CASETENYGYTF.

The genes are TRBV7-2 and TRBJ1-1; D gene unclear. The CDR3 sequence is 15 residues long. In germline, CDR1 is SGHTA, CDR2 FQGNSA. Deletions cut 4 bases from V and 6 bases from J, with 18 bases between. The CDR3 is CASSSYAGLTSEAFF. CDR3 nucleotide sequence: TGTGCCAGCAGCTCCTATGCCGGACTTACTTCTGAAGCTTTCTTT.

The chain is built from TRBV27 and TRBJ2-7; 10 positions match TRBD1. Germline trimming cut 2 bases from V and 3 bases from J; bases unmatched to any gene: 1. The CDR3 is 14 residues long. Germline values: CDR1 MNHEY, CDR2 SMNVEV (reference sequence). The CDR3 region is CASSLGDRGYEQYF. CDR3 DNA sequence: TGTGCCAGCAGTTTAGGGGACAGGGGCTACGAGCAGTACTTC.

The chain joins TRBV5-6 to TRBJ2-7; TRBD1 aligns across 9 bases. The CDR3 extends over 14 amino acids. The trim removed 0 bases at V and 6 bases at J, leaving 4 bases unmatched. Germline-derived CDR1 and CDR2 are SGHDT and YYEEEE. The CDR3 is CASSLGDRVGEQYF. CDR3 nucleotides: TGTGCCAGCAGCTTGGGGGACAGGGTAGGCGAGCAGTACTTC. Variable domain in full (rest from reference TRBV5-6 and TRBJ2-7): DAGVTQSPTHLIKTRGQQVTLRCSPKSGHDTVSWYQQALGQGPQFIFQYYEEEERQRGNFPDRFSGHQFPNYSSELNVNALLLGDSALYLCASSLGDRVGEQYFGPGTRLTVT.

This chain connects TRBV6-5 to TRBJ1-6; D gene uncertain. This CDR3 comprises 13 residues. CDR1 and CDR2 (germline): MNHEY, SVGAGI. V shed 7 bases and J shed 7 bases, with 11 bases lying between them. CDR3 loop: CASIIGKNSPLHF. The CDR3, as DNA: TGTGCCAGCATAATAGGAAAAAATTCACCCCTCCACTTT.

V is TRBV29-1 and J is TRBJ1-1; D ambiguous. The germline gives CDR1 SQVTM, CDR2 ANQGSEA. Trimming removed 4 bases from V and 4 bases from J, with 13 bases in between. CDR3 length equals 13 residues. The CDR3 DNA follows: TGCAGCGTTGGGACGTTGTTCGGCACTGAAGCTTTCTTT. This sequence encodes CSVGTLFGTEAFF.

V is TRBV27 and J is TRBJ2-1; 11 nucleotides line up with TRBD2. Germline V gene data show CDR1 as MNHEY and CDR2 as SMNVEV (reference sequence). The J segment lost 4 bases and the V segment lost 1 base, leaving 6 bases of the junction unmatched. This CDR3 is 17 amino acids long. The CDR3 region has the DNA TGTGCCAGCAGTTTATTTAGCGGGAGGGCCAGGTACAATGAGCAGTTCTTC. This sequence encodes CASSLFSGRARYNEQFF.

The rearrangement links TRBV18 to TRBJ1-3; possible D gene TRBD1, 5 bases. Germline loops: CDR1 KGHSH, CDR2 LQKENI. V lost 2 bases to trimming and J lost 0 bases, with 11 bases between them. The CDR3 is 16 amino acids. This CDR3 reads CASSPTTGLSGNTIYF. Here the CDR3 DNA reads TGTGCCAGCTCACCAACCACAGGCCTCTCTGGAAACACCATATATTTT.

V is TRBV7-3 and J is TRBJ1-6; D remains ambiguous. V was clipped by 5 bases and J by 8 bases, with 16 bases between them. Germline loops: CDR1 SGHTA, CDR2 FQGTGA. This CDR3 has 15 residues. The CDR3 reads CASSHGGGIDSPLHF. CDR3 nucleotide sequence: TGTGCCAGCAGCCACGGCGGAGGGATTGATTCACCCCTCCACTTT.

This sequence joins TRBV6-2 or TRBV6-3 and TRBJ1-2, with D maybe TRBD1 (6 bases). The CDR3 covers 14 residues. V was shortened by 2 bases and J by 8 bases, with 15 bases between the two germline ends. Germline assignment: CDR1 MNHEY and CDR2 SVGEGT. The CDR3 sequence: CASSYGGQGNGYTF. CDR3 nucleotides: TGTGCCAGCAGTTACGGGGGGCAGGGAAACGGCTACACCTTC.

In DNA, the CDR3 is TGTGCCAGCAGTTTCCAGCGGGGTGAGCAGTTCTTC. It codes for CASSFQRGEQFF. The chain combines TRBV28 with TRBJ2-1; 7 bases map to TRBD2. Trimming took 3 bases from V and 9 from J; bases not matched to a gene: 2. CDR1 and CDR2 from the germline V gene are MDHEN and SYDVKM. The CDR3 is 12 amino acids.

The rearrangement joins TRBV5-8 to TRBJ2-2, with 7 positions matching TRBD1. V dropped 1 base and J dropped 4; count of bases not matched to a gene: 10. Germline V lookup: CDR1 SGHTS, CDR2 YDEGEE. This CDR3 contains 17 residues. The CDR3, as DNA: TGTGCCAGCAGCTTGTGGGCCGGGACAGTAATCACCGGGGAGCTGTTTTTT. Translated: CASSLWAGTVITGELFF.

This sequence joins TRBV15 and TRBJ1-2; TRBD1 aligns across 9 bases. This CDR3 region has 14 residues. Per germline, CDR1 LNHNV and CDR2 YYDKDF (reference sequence). V shed 4 bases and J 4 bases; nucleotides not matched to a gene: 4. The CDR3 DNA sequence: TGTGCCACCAGCACGACAGGGGGGGGCTATGGCTACACCTTC. Translated, it gives CATSTTGGGYGYTF.

V is TRBV19 and J is TRBJ1-5; 9 nucleotides agree with TRBD1. V shed 7 bases and J 7 bases; nucleotides not matched to a gene: 8. The CDR3 length is 14 residues. Per germline, CDR1 LNHDA and CDR2 SQIVND (reference sequence). Written as DNA, the CDR3 is TGTGCCAGTACTCGGGACAGGGCTGCGCAGCCCCAGCATTTT. Protein product: CASTRDRAAQPQHF.

The rearrangement joins TRBV5-6 to TRBJ1-1, with D perhaps matching TRBD1 (5 bases). CDR3 length: 13 amino acids. CDR1 is SGHDT and CDR2 is YYEEEE in the germline V gene. V lost 9 bases and J lost 5, with 17 bases in between. This CDR3 reads CATTVGGGTEAFF. The DNA of the CDR3 is TGTGCCACTACCGTGGGGGGTGGTACTGAAGCTTTCTTT.

This clone was found once. V gene TRBV5-4 combines with J gene TRBJ2-3, with D maybe TRBD2 (6 bases). Trimming removed 9 bases at V and 1 base at J, with 15 bases between. Germline lookup yields CDR1 SGHNT and CDR2 YYREEE (reference sequence). This CDR3 contains 14 residues. The CDR3 reads CATQEGIGTDTQYF. DNA of the CDR3: TGTGCCACCCAGGAGGGGATTGGCACAGATACGCAGTATTTT.

The CDR3 sequence is CASSLLGQPQHF. Written as DNA, the CDR3 is TGTGCCAGCAGCTTATTGGGTCAGCCCCAGCATTTT. This chain connects TRBV7-9 to TRBJ1-5; D uncertain. The V end lost 2 bases, the J end lost 6 bases, and 5 bases lay between the germline ends. CDR1 and CDR2 (germline): SEHNR, FQNEAQ (reference sequence). The CDR3 runs to 12 residues.

This clone was counted once. The rearrangement uses TRBV18 and TRBJ2-3; D ambiguous. The CDR3 loop spans 12 amino acids. V lost 3 bases, J lost 1 base, and 2 bases lay in between. Germline V gene sequence: CDR1 KGHSH, CDR2 LQKENI. CDR3 coding DNA: TGTGCCAGCTCACCGGGCACAGATACGCAGTATTTT. The encoded protein is CASSPGTDTQYF.

This chain joins TRBV7-6 and TRBJ1-6, with 8 bases that match TRBD1. Per the germline V gene, CDR1 is SGHVS and CDR2 is FNYEAQ. With 4 bases clipped from V and 6 bases from J, the junction kept 2 bases outside the gene matches. CDR3 size: 14 residues. CDR3 amino acids: CASSSGQGNSPLHF. As DNA, the CDR3 is TGTGCCAGCAGCTCAGGACAGGGTAATTCACCCCTCCACTTT.

This clone was seen more than once but under ten times. The V call is TRBV6-2 or TRBV6-3, the J call TRBJ1-1; weak D call: TRBD1 (5 bases). CDR3 length: 14 residues. CDR1 is MNHEY, CDR2 SVGEGT, per germline. Trimming removed 3 bases from V and 6 bases from J, with 14 bases in between. The CDR3 region has the DNA TGTGCCAGCAGTTATGAGACAGCGAGCGCTGAAGCTTTCTTT. Translating it yields CASSYETASAEAFF.